These T cell receptor beta chains were read from a single sample in a study of PD-L1 blockade in urothelial cancer. Assay: immunoSEQ multiplex PCR; the TCRdb copy retains only in-frame clones and omits some. This sample yields over 75,000 clones, of which over 65% are seen a single time; 14% belongs to the top ten. The specimen was PBMCs, collected around atezolizumab (anti-PD-L1) treatment. The source of these receptors is a man aged 60 to 75 with urothelial cancer. Each CDR3 is given with its conserved first and last residue. A D gene is named only where the DNA matches it firmly. Clone sizes are given selectively: once, few, many, or a class where the clone is expanded.

D: -; J: TRBJ2-1; V: TRBV5-1; size: -; CDR3: CASSSPGGDEQFF; DNA: TGCGCCAGCAGCTCCCCCGGGGGAGATGAGCAGTTCTTC
D: -; J: TRBJ1-2; V: TRBV30; size: few; CDR3: CAWSVVGDGYTF; DNA: TGTGCCTGGAGTGTAGTCGGGGATGGCTACACCTTC
D: -; J: TRBJ2-7; V: TRBV2; size: -; CDR3: CASSPFEGGHEQYF; DNA: TGTGCCAGCAGTCCGTTTGAGGGAGGCCACGAGCAGTACTTC
D: -; J: TRBJ1-6; V: TRBV5-1; size: -; CDR3: CASSPEGSPLHF; DNA: TGCGCCAGCAGCCCGGAGGGATCTCCCCTCCACTTT
D: -; J: TRBJ2-5; V: TRBV9; size: -; CDR3: CASSVGGERETQYF; DNA: TGTGCCAGCAGCGTAGGCGGGGAGCGGGAGACCCAGTACTTC
D: -; J: TRBJ2-3; V: TRBV4-2; size: -; CDR3: CASSRRDSYTDTQYF; DNA: TGTGCCAGCAGCCGCCGGGACTCTTACACAGATACGCAGTATTTT
D: TRBD1; J: TRBJ1-6; V: TRBV7-9; size: -; CDR3: CASSLAGQGPLHF; DNA: TGTGCCAGCAGCTTAGCGGGACAGGGTCCCCTCCACTTT
D: TRBD1; J: TRBJ2-1; V: TRBV25-1; size: once; CDR3: CASSPTGVVEQFF; DNA: TGTGCCAGCAGCCCTACAGGGGTTGTTGAGCAGTTCTTC
D: TRBD1; J: TRBJ1-2; V: TRBV13; size: -; CDR3: CASSSYRGANYGYTF; DNA: TGTGCCAGCAGCTCCTACAGGGGTGCTAACTATGGCTACACCTTC
D: TRBD1; J: TRBJ2-5; V: TRBV9; size: -; CDR3: CASSVTGGQETQYF; DNA: TGTGCCAGCAGCGTGACAGGGGGCCAAGAGACCCAGTACTTC
D: TRBD1; J: TRBJ1-2; V: TRBV10-3; size: -; CDR3: CATTPGQGPYGYTF; DNA: TGTGCCACAACTCCGGGACAGGGCCCCTATGGCTACACCTTC
D: TRBD1; J: TRBJ1-5; V: TRBV16; size: -; CDR3: CASSWDSKNQPQHF; DNA: TGTGCCAGCAGCTGGGACAGTAAAAATCAGCCCCAGCATTTT
D: -; J: TRBJ1-2; V: TRBV20-1; size: -; CDR3: CSARDRQGGTF; DNA: TGCAGTGCTAGAGATAGGCAGGGAGGGACCTTC
D: -; J: TRBJ1-1; V: TRBV28; size: -; CDR3: CASSLWQGGTEAFF; DNA: TGTGCCAGCAGTTTATGGCAGGGTGGAACTGAAGCTTTCTTT
D: -; J: TRBJ2-7; V: TRBV5-6; size: -; CDR3: CASSPKPLRDFSYEQYF; DNA: TGTGCCAGCAGCCCCAAGCCGTTACGGGACTTTTCCTACGAGCAGTACTTC
D: -; J: TRBJ1-1; V: TRBV2; size: once; CDR3: CASIQTGIIEAFF; DNA: TGTGCCAGTATACAAACAGGGATCATTGAAGCTTTCTTT
D: -; J: TRBJ1-1; V: TRBV10-3; size: -; CDR3: CAISEQGRNTEAFF; DNA: TGTGCCATCAGTGAACAGGGCCGCAACACTGAAGCTTTCTTT
D: -; J: TRBJ1-4; V: TRBV2; size: -; CDR3: CASSDRRTNEKLFF; DNA: TGTGCCAGCAGTGACCGGAGGACTAATGAAAAACTGTTTTTT
D: -; J: TRBJ1-1; V: TRBV30; size: -; CDR3: CAWRLPRRAFF; DNA: TGTGCCTGGAGACTGCCCCGTCGGGCTTTCTTT
D: TRBD1; J: TRBJ1-1; V: TRBV28; size: -; CDR3: CASTKTGRTEAFF; DNA: TGTGCCAGCACAAAGACAGGGCGGACTGAAGCTTTCTTT
D: TRBD2; J: TRBJ2-3; V: TRBV7-6; size: -; CDR3: CASKRWTAGGTDTQYF; DNA: TGTGCCAGCAAGAGGTGGACTGCGGGAGGTACAGATACGCAGTATTTT
D: TRBD2; J: TRBJ2-1; V: TRBV27; size: -; CDR3: CASTQASGGVVYNEQFF; DNA: TGTGCCAGCACACAAGCCTCGGGGGGGGTAGTTTACAATGAGCAGTTCTTC
D: -; J: TRBJ2-3; V: TRBV4-3; size: once; CDR3: CASSQEEVGSADTQYF; DNA: TGCGCCAGCAGCCAAGAGGAGGTCGGGAGTGCAGATACGCAGTATTTT
D: -; J: TRBJ1-5; V: TRBV21-1; size: -; CDR3: CASNRWGGWRQPQHF; DNA: TGTGCCAGCAACAGATGGGGAGGGTGGCGTCAGCCCCAGCATTTT
D: TRBD1; J: TRBJ2-1; V: TRBV7-3; size: -; CDR3: CASSSGQGANEQFF; DNA: TGTGCCAGCAGCTCGGGACAGGGGGCCAATGAGCAGTTCTTC
D: TRBD1; J: TRBJ2-7; V: TRBV2; size: -; CDR3: CAGPSDREGYEQYF; DNA: TGTGCCGGACCCTCTGACAGGGAAGGGTACGAGCAGTACTTC
D: -; J: TRBJ1-1; V: TRBV5-4; size: -; CDR3: CASSLVQVLGSEAFF; DNA: TGTGCCAGCAGCTTGGTTCAGGTTTTGGGCTCTGAAGCTTTCTTT
D: -; J: TRBJ1-4; V: TRBV4-3; size: -; CDR3: CASSQDRPTNEKLFF; DNA: TGCGCCAGCAGCCAAGATCGTCCAACTAATGAAAAACTGTTTTTT
D: TRBD2; J: TRBJ2-5; V: TRBV19; size: -; CDR3: CASSMGTSPETQYF; DNA: TGTGCCAGTAGTATGGGGACTAGCCCAGAGACCCAGTACTTC
D: -; J: TRBJ1-5; V: TRBV16; size: -; CDR3: CASSQSRSGHQPQHF; DNA: TGTGCCAGCAGCCAATCCAGGTCAGGCCATCAGCCCCAGCATTTT
D: -; J: TRBJ1-6; V: TRBV5-6; size: once; CDR3: CASSLLRLDSPNSPLHF; DNA: TGTGCCAGCAGCTTGTTAAGGCTGGACAGCCCCAATTCACCCCTCCACTTT
D: -; J: TRBJ1-2; V: TRBV7-9; size: -; CDR3: CASSLATQASRSYGYTF; DNA: TGTGCCAGCAGCTTAGCCACCCAGGCTTCTCGGTCCTATGGCTACACCTTC
D: -; J: TRBJ2-7; V: TRBV5-1; size: -; CDR3: CASSFDGNEQYF; DNA: TGCGCCAGCAGCTTCGACGGGAACGAGCAGTACTTC
D: TRBD2; J: TRBJ2-3; V: TRBV6-1; size: -; CDR3: CASSGLVGSTDTQYF; DNA: TGTGCCAGCAGCGGACTAGTCGGGAGCACAGATACGCAGTATTTT
D: -; J: TRBJ1-4; V: TRBV27; size: -; CDR3: CASSPRAGPSEKLFF; DNA: TGTGCCAGCAGCCCGAGGGCAGGCCCGAGTGAAAAACTGTTTTTT
D: TRBD1; J: TRBJ1-2; V: TRBV7-2; size: few; CDR3: CASSPGTGPYGYTF; DNA: TGTGCCAGCAGTCCCGGGACAGGGCCCTATGGCTACACCTTC
D: -; J: TRBJ2-7; V: TRBV11-3; size: -; CDR3: CASSRTGLSYEQYF; DNA: TGTGCCAGCAGCCGTACAGGGTTAAGCTACGAGCAGTACTTC
D: -; J: TRBJ1-1; V: TRBV18; size: -; CDR3: CASSPTSVNTEAFF; DNA: TGTGCCAGCTCACCAACGTCGGTGAACACTGAAGCTTTCTTT
D: TRBD1; J: TRBJ2-3; V: TRBV7-8; size: -; CDR3: CASSFLRGQADTQYF; DNA: TGTGCCAGCAGTTTCCTTAGGGGGCAGGCAGATACGCAGTATTTT
D: -; J: TRBJ1-3; V: TRBV6-1; size: -; CDR3: CASSEAPDFAGNTIYF; DNA: TGTGCCAGCAGTGAAGCCCCAGATTTCGCTGGAAACACCATATATTTT
D: -; J: TRBJ2-2; V: TRBV28; size: few; CDR3: CASQREGTGELFF; DNA: TGTGCCAGCCAGAGGGAAGGCACCGGGGAGCTGTTTTTT
D: TRBD2; J: TRBJ2-7; V: TRBV19; size: -; CDR3: CASSIGTSGVYEQYF; DNA: TGTGCCAGTAGTATAGGGACTAGCGGGGTCTACGAGCAGTACTTC
D: TRBD1; J: TRBJ2-6; V: TRBV28; size: -; CDR3: CASSEVLTGSGANVLTF; DNA: TGTGCCAGCAGTGAAGTCCTGACAGGGTCTGGGGCCAACGTCCTGACTTTC
D: TRBD1; J: TRBJ1-2; V: TRBV6-5; size: -; CDR3: CASRRQGSYGYTF; DNA: TGTGCCAGCAGGAGACAGGGGAGCTATGGCTACACCTTC
D: -; J: TRBJ1-4; V: TRBV5-1; size: -; CDR3: CASSLEQGREKLFF; DNA: TGCGCCAGCAGCTTGGAGCAGGGCCGGGAAAAACTGTTTTTT
D: TRBD2; J: TRBJ2-2; V: TRBV19; size: -; CDR3: CASRPSGGVNTGELFF; DNA: TGTGCCAGTAGACCCAGCGGGGGGGTTAACACCGGGGAGCTGTTTTTT
D: TRBD1; J: TRBJ1-4; V: TRBV6-5; size: -; CDR3: CASSYSRQGLEKLFF; DNA: TGTGCCAGCAGTTACTCGAGACAGGGACTCGAAAAACTGTTTTTT